This T cell receptor beta chain was sequenced during a study of graft-versus-host responses after intestinal transplantation. Study-wide background: Among the recipients, all got anti-thymocyte globulin induction and then tacrolimus and steroids for around 3 years. Study outcomes and limitations: Recipient marrow held GvH clones, some first seen in ileum or blood. Early post-transplant HvG declines were associated with peak circulating GvH clone levels. The study found high graft-versus-host to host-versus-graft clonal ratios in allografts of patients with graft-donor T cell macrochimerism.

This table comes from immunoSEQ multiplex PCR, and its TCRdb copy is limited to in-frame clones, with some not included. The sample has 95,000 to 130,000 clones; 90% are singletons. The CDR3 totals 16 residues. The germline V gene encodes CDR1 LNHDA and CDR2 SQIVND (reference sequence). V was pared by 2 bases and J by 0 bases, with 11 bases between. Comments on this clone: Its antigen is not identified.

This receptor was identified in a human donor who received an intestinal transplant. Sequenced here: unstimulated CD4+ T cells sorted from spleen or lymph node cells, sampled before intestinal transplant. This chain links TRBV19 with TRBJ1-3; a possible D gene is TRBD1 (6 bases). The CDR3 here is CASSIMGHFSGNTIYF. The CDR3, as DNA: TGTGCCAGTAGTATAATGGGACATTTCTCTGGAAACACCATATATTTT.